One sample yielded the 15 T cell receptor beta chains listed below, sequenced in a study of blood T cells in healthy people across ages. A second PCR of about 6 to 11 cycles used a sample-barcoded 5' primer and a J-beta primer mix. Each CDR3 protein is one row after TCRdb ran MiXCR on the 5' RACE reads. The data hold 850,000 to 1,300,000 distinct CDR3 sequences, with roughly 45% observed a single time. The sequencing input was blood. These receptors originate from a woman aged 55-70 years in good health.

A few counts support this clonotype. J is TRBJ2-1 and V is TRBV29-1, with 15 bases aligning to TRBD2. This CDR3 spans 19 amino acids. Looked up from germline, CDR1 is SQVTM and CDR2 is ANQGSEA. The J segment lost 5 bases and the V segment lost 6 bases, leaving 17 bases of the junction unmatched. The CDR3 DNA sequence: TGCAGCGTCGAGAAAACGGGACTAGCGGGAGGTCGGGTGGACAATGAGCAGTTCTTC. It specifies CSVEKTGLAGGRVDNEQFF.

This chain joins TRBV29-1 and TRBJ1-2; 7 bases fit TRBD1. Germline assignment: CDR1 SQVTM and CDR2 ANQGSEA. V was pared by 6 bases and J by 6 bases, with 16 bases of the junction left unmatched. There are 15 residues in the CDR3. This chain's CDR3 is CSVVGKETGRNGYTF. CDR3 nucleotides: TGCAGCGTAGTGGGAAAGGAGACAGGGAGGAATGGCTACACCTTC.

The chain carries TRBV5-1 and TRBJ1-2, with D tentatively TRBD1 (6 bases). Trimming cost V 4 bases and J 3 bases, with 10 bases left between them. The germline V gene has CDR1 SGHRS and CDR2 YFSETQ. The CDR3 extends over 13 amino acids. The CDR3 DNA follows: TGCGCCAGCAGCGGAAGGGGGGACTATGGCTACACCTTC. It is translated as CASSGRGDYGYTF.

The chain recombines TRBV25-1 with TRBJ2-7; no reliable D call. This CDR3 has 14 residues. V lost 5 bases and J 5 bases, leaving 16 bases between the germline ends. Germline CDR1 and CDR2: MGHDK and SYGVNS. The CDR3 nucleotides are TGTGCCAGCAGTCCGCTACCCGGGTCCCACGAGCAGTACTTC. This codes for CASSPLPGSHEQYF.

This clonotype was seen a handful of times. The chain links TRBV29-1 to TRBJ2-3; tentatively, D is TRBD1 (6 bases). Trimming took off 5 bases at V and 0 bases at J, with 15 bases between the two ends. CDR1 is SQVTM, CDR2 ANQGSEA, per germline. This CDR3 has 15 residues. CDR3 protein: CSVCSAGASTDTQYF. As DNA, the CDR3 is TGCAGCGTTTGCTCGGCAGGGGCTAGCACAGATACGCAGTATTTT.

The V call is TRBV6-2 or TRBV6-3, the J call TRBJ2-1; the match to TRBD1 covers 8 bases. Looked up from germline, CDR1 is MNHEY and CDR2 is SVGEGT. The CDR3 totals 11 residues. The junction had 2 bases not matched to a gene; V was cut back by 6 bases and J by 10 bases. CDR3 coding DNA: TGTGCCAGCAGGTGGGACAGGGAGCAGTTCTTC. Translating it yields CASRWDREQFF.

A word on this clonotype: At one of its ends the junction is not consistent with the germline gene, which may arise from a read error. V is TRBV27 and J is TRBJ2-1; 9 bases map to TRBD1. The J call may be mistaken, given a closer DNA end match to TRBJ2-7. CDR3 length equals 16 residues. Germline lookup yields CDR1 MNHEY and CDR2 SMNVEV (reference sequence). For the CDR3, the DNA is TGCGCCAGCAAATACGGGACAGGGTGGACGTACAATGAGCAGTACTTC. This encodes CASKYGTGWTYNEQYF.

The sample holds a few counts of this clonotype. V gene TRBV9 combines with J gene TRBJ1-2; 7 bases agree with TRBD1. CDR1 is SGDLS, CDR2 YYNGEE, per germline. The CDR3 totals 14 residues. Losses at the gene ends were 3 bases for V and 3 bases for J; bases not matched to a gene: 5. This CDR3 is CASSDGTADYGYTF. For the CDR3, the DNA is TGTGCCAGCAGCGACGGGACAGCAGACTATGGCTACACCTTC.

V usage is TRBV24-1 and J usage is TRBJ1-2; D might be TRBD1 (6 bases). V lost 3 bases and J 0 bases, leaving 13 bases between the germline ends. The CDR3 has 16 residues. Germline CDR1 is KGHDR and CDR2 is SFDVKD. The CDR3 sequence is CATSDRQVPANYGYTF. CDR3 coding DNA: TGTGCCACCAGTGATCGACAGGTGCCCGCTAACTATGGCTACACCTTC.

The chain has TRBV2 and TRBJ1-2, with TRBD1 as a possible D gene (6 bases). The CDR3 has 11 amino acids. The V gene lost 6 bases and the J gene lost 4 bases, with 6 bases spanning the gap. Germline V gives CDR1 SNHLY, CDR2 FYNNEI. The CDR3 spells CASRTGYGYTF. DNA for the CDR3: TGTGCCAGCAGGACAGGCTATGGCTACACCTTC.

The chain employs TRBV7-9 and TRBJ2-1, with 13 positions matching TRBD2. With V trimmed by 5 bases and J by 7 bases, 17 bases remained unmatched. Germline-derived CDR1 and CDR2 are SEHNR and FQNEAQ (reference sequence). This CDR3 contains 19 residues. In DNA, the CDR3 is TGTGCCAGCAGCGTTGGACCCCGACGGACTAGCGGGAGTCAAAATGAGCAGTTCTTC. This codes for CASSVGPRRTSGSQNEQFF.

This clonotype came up a few times. V and J are TRBV6-5 and TRBJ2-1, with D uncertain. This CDR3 has 16 residues. CDR1 is MNHEY, CDR2 SVGAGI, per germline. V lost 4 bases to trimming and J lost 0 bases, with 13 bases between them. This chain's CDR3 is CASSSTPLPSYNEQFF. The CDR3 region has the DNA TGTGCCAGCAGTTCGACACCTCTGCCCTCCTACAATGAGCAGTTCTTC.

The chain has TRBV20-1 and TRBJ2-1; the D call may be TRBD1 or TRBD2 (5 bases each). V lost 3 bases and J lost 7, with 10 bases in between. The germline gives CDR1 DFQATT, CDR2 SNEGSKA (reference sequence). The length of the CDR3 is 12 residues. For the CDR3, the DNA is TGCAGTGCTAGGAGGGGTACGAATGAGCAGTTCTTC. It encodes CSARRGTNEQFF.

The chain has TRBV6-4 and TRBJ2-7; 13 bases align to TRBD2. Germline loops: CDR1 MRHNA, CDR2 SNTAGT. The CDR3 is 13 residues long. V gave up 9 bases and J gave up 1 base; unmatched junction bases: 0. Written as DNA, the CDR3 is TGTGCCAGGGGACTAGCGGGGTCCTACGAGCAGTACTTC. It translates to CARGLAGSYEQYF.

V usage is TRBV27 and J usage is TRBJ2-4; possibly TRBD1 for D (5 bases). The J call may be incorrect, as the DNA end agrees better with TRBJ2-7. Per germline, CDR1 MNHEY and CDR2 SMNVEV (reference sequence). CDR3 length equals 15 residues. The CDR3 DNA sequence: TGTGCCAGCAGTTGGGCCACAGGCCTTATCTACGAGCAGTACTTC. It specifies CASSWATGLIYEQYF.